This is a list of T cell receptor beta chains from one sample in a study of regulatory T cells in long-lasting Graves disease. MiXCR, run by TCRdb on the multiplex PCR reads, gives a single entry per CDR3 protein. The sample shows roughly 500,000 distinct CDR3 sequences, about 22% of them seen only once. Sequenced material: peripheral blood mononuclear cells (PBMCs), taken when the disease was refractory, from a patient treated with antithyroid drugs. The receptors come from a female donor with Graves disease. The CDR3 runs from the conserved cysteine through the conserved F or W. Each record gives: V gene, CDR3 length, clone size, J gene, D gene, CDR3 protein, CDR3 DNA. D genes are given only for firm matches. A row's size may be missing; if present it is once, few, many or a size class.

>TRBV30|14|few|TRBJ1-1|.
CAWSVLGDGTEAFF
TGTGCCTGGAGTGTACTAGGGGACGGCACTGAAGCTTTCTTT
>TRBV5-6|13|.|TRBJ2-7|TRBD2
CASSWEGLSEQYF
TGTGCCAGCAGCTGGGAGGGTCTAAGCGAGCAGTACTTC
>TRBV20-1|15|few|TRBJ2-7|.
CSARDMAGGDYEQYF
TGCAGTGCTAGAGATATGGCCGGGGGAGACTACGAGCAGTACTTC
>TRBV4-1|16|.|TRBJ2-3|TRBD2
CASSQTAGGSTDTQYF
TGCGCCAGCAGCCAAACAGCGGGGGGGAGCACAGATACGCAGTATTTT
>TRBV7-9|16|.|TRBJ2-6|.
CASSSRDSTGANVLTF
TGTGCCAGCAGCTCGCGGGACAGCACTGGGGCCAACGTCCTGACTTTC
>TRBV27|13|.|TRBJ2-1|.
CASSQSPYNEQFF
TGTGCCAGCAGTCAATCACCCTACAATGAGCAGTTCTTC
>TRBV28|13|many|TRBJ2-5|TRBD1
CASSRPGQETQYF
TGTGCCAGCAGTCGTCCGGGACAGGAGACCCAGTACTTC
>TRBV6-2/TRBV6-3|17|.|TRBJ2-1|.
CASRPSGGLSWMDEQFF
TGTGCCAGCAGACCCTCAGGGGGACTATCTTGGATGGATGAGCAGTTCTTC
>TRBV12-3/TRBV12-4|11|.|TRBJ2-1|.
CASSFPNEQFF
TGTGCCAGCAGTTTTCCTAATGAGCAGTTCTTC
>TRBV7-9|20|many|TRBJ1-4|TRBD1
CASSFMRRTGKGITNEKLFF
TGTGCCAGCAGCTTTATGCGAAGGACAGGGAAGGGGATAACTAATGAAAAACTGTTTTTT
>TRBV10-3|15|few|TRBJ2-7|TRBD2
CAISEGTSGSYEQYF
TGTGCCATCAGTGAAGGGACTAGCGGCTCCTACGAGCAGTACTTC
>TRBV7-8|17|many|TRBJ2-2|.
CASSLSGVPSNTGELFF
TGTGCCAGCAGCCTCTCCGGGGTTCCCTCGAACACCGGGGAGCTGTTTTTT
>TRBV2|16|many|TRBJ2-2|TRBD2
CASSVVAGANTGELFF
TGTGCCAGCAGTGTCGTGGCGGGGGCGAACACCGGGGAGCTGTTTTTT
>TRBV15|14|many|TRBJ1-4|.
CATSRVGGSEKLFF
TGTGCCACCAGCAGAGTTGGGGGTAGCGAAAAACTGTTTTTT
>TRBV12-5|13|many|TRBJ1-5|.
CASGRYSNQPQHF
TGTGCTAGTGGCCGTTATAGCAATCAGCCCCAGCATTTT
>TRBV20-1|10|.|TRBJ2-7|.
CSAGGYEQYF
TGCAGTGCTGGGGGGTACGAGCAGTACTTC
>TRBV6-1|12|.|TRBJ1-1|.
CASGHMNTEAFF
TGTGCCAGCGGTCATATGAACACTGAAGCTTTCTTT
>TRBV6-2/TRBV6-3|15|.|TRBJ2-2|TRBD1
CASSLGTGASGELFF
TGTGCCAGCAGCCTCGGGACAGGGGCGTCCGGGGAGCTGTTTTTT
>TRBV28|15|many|TRBJ2-7|.
CASSLLAQRGDEQYF
TGTGCCAGCAGTTTGCTGGCGCAACGGGGCGACGAGCAGTACTTC
>TRBV6-5|15|.|TRBJ1-5|TRBD1
CASSYRAGGGQPQHF
TGTGCCAGCAGTTACAGGGCAGGGGGCGGTCAGCCCCAGCATTTT
>TRBV7-2|16|.|TRBJ1-1|TRBD1
CASSRGGTGINTEAFF
TGTGCCAGCAGCAGAGGGGGGACAGGGATTAACACTGAAGCTTTCTTT
>TRBV6-1|14|.|TRBJ2-1|.
CATMWGLVSNEQFF
TGTGCCACCATGTGGGGGCTAGTCTCGAATGAGCAGTTCTTC
>TRBV9|14|.|TRBJ2-7|.
CASSVPCRIYEQYF
TGTGCCAGCAGCGTCCCCTGTAGGATCTACGAGCAGTACTTC
>TRBV7-9|15|many|TRBJ2-7|.
CASSSTGGRPYEQYF
TGTGCCAGCAGCTCAACCGGGGGTAGGCCCTACGAGCAGTACTTC
>TRBV4-1|13|.|TRBJ1-4|.
CASSQVRGEKLFF
TGCGCCAGCAGCCAAGTGAGGGGCGAAAAACTGTTTTTT
>TRBV7-9|16|few|TRBJ2-5|.
CASSRFPQARQETQYF
TGTGCCAGCAGCCGCTTCCCCCAAGCGCGCCAAGAGACCCAGTACTTC
>TRBV27|16|many|TRBJ1-1|.
CASSLGVEGIGSEAFF
TGTGCCAGCAGTTTAGGGGTGGAGGGGATCGGTTCTGAAGCTTTCTTT
>TRBV3-1|16|few|TRBJ1-4|.
CASSRQELGPSEKLFF
TGTGCCAGCAGCCGACAGGAGTTGGGGCCCAGTGAAAAACTGTTTTTT
>TRBV5-1|16|few|TRBJ1-5|.
CASSLGTGPTGQPQHF
TGCGCCAGCAGCTTGGGTACTGGTCCTACCGGGCAGCCCCAGCATTTT
>TRBV7-9|16|many|TRBJ2-5|.
CASSLDGSRPQETQYF
TGTGCCAGCAGCTTAGATGGTTCGCGGCCGCAAGAGACCCAGTACTTC
>TRBV4-1|18|few|TRBJ2-5|TRBD2
CASSHLPLANLPEETQYF
TGCGCCAGCAGCCACCTACCACTAGCGAACCTCCCCGAAGAGACCCAGTACTTC
>TRBV5-4|14|.|TRBJ2-5|.
CASSLVSGSKTQYF
TGTGCCAGCAGCTTAGTATCCGGGAGCAAGACCCAGTACTTC